Listed here are 5 T cell receptor beta chains from one sample, sequenced in a study of shared T cell receptors in the human thymus. TCRdb's table, derived via immunoSEQ multiplex PCR, lists solely in-frame clones and lacks some. The sample has approximately 730,000 clones; roughly 88% are singletons. Another study also made use of these data, one on human thymus T cells.

The sequenced sample was thymocytes. The receptor set was obtained from a girl in the first two years of life with a congenital heart defect.

The sample holds one count of this clone. The rearrangement joins TRBV4-1 to TRBJ1-1, with D possibly matching TRBD1 (5 bases). Trimming took off 0 bases at V and 1 base at J, with 18 bases between the two ends. Germline values: CDR1 MGHRA, CDR2 YSYEKL. The length of the CDR3 is 18 residues. CDR3 DNA: TGCGCCAGCAGCCAAGATATTATGGTAGGGGCGCCGAACACTGAAGCTTTCTTT. It is translated as CASSQDIMVGAPNTEAFF.

This sequence joins TRBV5-4 and TRBJ1-1, with D perhaps matching TRBD1 (6 bases). Germline CDR1 and CDR2: SGHNT and YYREEE (reference sequence). V shed 7 bases and J shed 1 base, with 29 bases lying between them. This CDR3 has 19 amino acids. This CDR3 reads CASGSTTGPRGVGNTEAFF. The CDR3 DNA reads TGTGCCAGCGGCTCTACTACAGGGCCGAGGGGCGTGGGGAACACTGAAGCTTTCTTT.

This clone occurred once. The chain couples TRBV2 to TRBJ1-6, with D possibly matching TRBD1 (6 bases). CDR3 size: 15 residues. Germline V CDR1 and CDR2: SNHLY, FYNNEI. The V gene lost 6 bases and the J gene lost 8 bases, with 17 bases spanning the gap. The CDR3 spells CASREGDGEYSPLHF. In nucleotides, the CDR3 is TGTGCCAGCAGAGAGGGGGACGGTGAGTATTCACCCCTCCACTTT.

The chain joins TRBV4-1 to TRBJ2-6; tentatively, D is TRBD2 (5 bases). V was trimmed by 4 bases and J by 0 bases, leaving 16 bases between them. Per germline, CDR1 MGHRA and CDR2 YSYEKL. The CDR3 has 18 amino acids. The CDR3 here is CASSRTRAHPSGANVLTF. The CDR3 DNA reads TGCGCCAGCAGCCGAACTAGGGCCCACCCCTCTGGGGCCAACGTCCTGACTTTC.

The sample holds a few counts of this clone. The chain carries TRBV10-3 and TRBJ1-5; D call uncertain. Germline lookup yields CDR1 ENHRY and CDR2 SYGVKD. This CDR3 has 13 amino acids. V lost 3 bases and J lost 3, with 6 bases in between. The CDR3 loop reads CAISDRNNQPQHF. CDR3 DNA: TGTGCCATCAGTGACAGGAACAATCAGCCCCAGCATTTT.